These T cell receptor beta chains were read from a single sample in a study of glioma-infiltrating T cells. MiXCR, run by TCRdb on the multiplex PCR reads, gives a single entry per CDR3 protein. The table records around 150,000 distinct CDR3 sequences, roughly two fifths of them present only once. Material: glioma tissue, nonneoplastic brain tissue, or PBMCs (not recorded which). These receptor sequences come from a human donor with low-grade glioma or glioblastoma, undergoing nonglioma brain surgery, or in good health (not recorded which). The CDR3 runs from the conserved cysteine through the conserved F or W. A D gene is named only where the DNA matches it firmly. Expanded clones are given a class, and other clones once, few, many or no size at all.

j_gene | v_gene | len | abundance | d_gene | CDR3nt | CDR3aa
TRBJ2-7 | TRBV28 | 14 | - | - | TGTGCCAGTAGTCCCCGGAGCGTCTCCTACGAGCAGTACTTC | CASSPRSVSYEQYF
TRBJ2-3 | TRBV20-1 | 14 | few | TRBD2 | TGCAGTGCTGTTAGCGGGGGGTGGGGGGATACGCAGTATTTT | CSAVSGGWGDTQYF
TRBJ2-5 | TRBV15 | 15 | - | TRBD1 | TGTGCCACCAGCAGGGGACAGAACTCCCAAGAGACCCAGTACTTC | CATSRGQNSQETQYF
TRBJ1-5 | TRBV7-6 | 13 | - | - | TGTGCCCGCAGCAGTTATAGCAATCAGCCCCAGCATTTT | CARSSYSNQPQHF
TRBJ2-1 | TRBV18 | 16 | - | TRBD2 | TGTGCCAGCTCAAGGACTAGCGGGGGCCAATACAATGAGCAGTTCTTC | CASSRTSGGQYNEQFF
TRBJ2-3 | TRBV6-2/TRBV6-3 | 12 | many | - | TGTGCCAGCAGGACCTACACAGATACGCAGTATTTT | CASRTYTDTQYF
TRBJ1-2 | TRBV28 | 13 | many | - | TGTGCCAGCAGGACCACTACTTACTATGGCTACACCTTC | CASRTTTYYGYTF
TRBJ1-1 | TRBV7-2 | 14 | - | - | TGTGCCAGCAGCTTAGACGACAGGCTGATTGCGGCTTTCTTT | CASSLDDRLIAAFF
TRBJ2-7 | TRBV27 | 13 | many | - | TGTGCCAGCAGTCTAAAAACAGGGCAAGAGCAGTACTTC | CASSLKTGQEQYF
TRBJ1-2 | TRBV7-2 | 18 | - | TRBD1 | TGTGCCAGCAGCTTAGCAACCGGGACAGGAGCAATGAACTATGGCTACACCTTC | CASSLATGTGAMNYGYTF
TRBJ2-3 | TRBV7-2 | 15 | many | - | TGTGCCAGCAGCTTAGACGGGGGGCGGACAGATACGCAGTATTTT | CASSLDGGRTDTQYF
TRBJ2-1 | TRBV10-3 | 15 | - | TRBD2 | TGTGCCATCAGTTGGACTAGCGAAACCTACAATGAGCAGTTCTTC | CAISWTSETYNEQFF
TRBJ1-5 | TRBV6-1 | 13 | - | - | TGTGCCAGCAGTAGGTCACCCGGTCAGCCCCAGCATTTT | CASSRSPGQPQHF
TRBJ2-3 | TRBV6-5 | 11 | - | - | TGTGTCAGCCGATGGACAGATACGCAGTATTTT | CVSRWTDTQYF
TRBJ1-6 | TRBV7-9 | 14 | - | - | TGTGCCACCCACTCGGGGGACTTCAACTCACCCCTCCACTTT | CATHSGDFNSPLHF
TRBJ1-5 | TRBV20-1 | 12 | few | - | TGCAGTGCTATATGGGGGAATCAGCCCCAGCATTTT | CSAIWGNQPQHF
TRBJ1-3 | TRBV15 | 14 | few | TRBD1 | TGTGCCACCAGCAGAGACAGGGGGCGAAACACCATATATTTT | CATSRDRGRNTIYF
TRBJ1-4 | TRBV20-1 | 14 | - | - | TGCAGTGCTAGAAAAGGGAGTACTAATGAAAAACTGTTTTTT | CSARKGSTNEKLFF
TRBJ1-1 | TRBV27 | 13 | - | - | TGTGCCAGCAGTAAAGCCCCGAGGACTGAAGCTTTCTTT | CASSKAPRTEAFF
TRBJ1-2 | TRBV20-1 | 13 | - | - | TGCAGTGCTAGAGATCGGGCCTACGAGGGCTACACCTTC | CSARDRAYEGYTF
TRBJ2-3 | TRBV28 | 15 | few | TRBD1 | TGTGCCAGCAGTTTAATGACAGGGGGCACAGATACGCAGTATTTT | CASSLMTGGTDTQYF
TRBJ1-1 | TRBV18 | 16 | few | TRBD1 | TGTGCCAGCTCACCCCCCGGGACAGGGGACAACACTGAAGCTTTCTTT | CASSPPGTGDNTEAFF
TRBJ2-5 | TRBV15 | 15 | - | TRBD1 | TGTGCCACCAGCAGGACGACAGGGTCCCAAGAGACCCAGTACTTC | CATSRTTGSQETQYF
TRBJ2-2 | TRBV24-1 | 16 | - | - | TGTGCCACCAGTGATTTGCGATCTGGGTACACCGGGGAGCTGTTTTTT | CATSDLRSGYTGELFF
TRBJ1-1 | TRBV3-1 | 13 | few | - | TGTGCCAGCAGCCAAGGGTCCGACACTGAAGCTTTCTTT | CASSQGSDTEAFF
TRBJ2-3 | TRBV20-1 | 12 | - | - | TGCAGTGCTGCACGGACCGCAGATACGCAGTATTTT | CSAARTADTQYF
TRBJ1-1 | TRBV3-1 | 14 | - | - | TGTGCCAGCAGCCAAGATCTAGGTGTTTCTGAAGCTTTCTTT | CASSQDLGVSEAFF
TRBJ2-4 | TRBV20-1 | 13 | - | - | TGCAGCACATACACCCTGAGCCAAAACATTCAGTACTTC | CSTYTLSQNIQYF
TRBJ2-1 | TRBV6-1 | 11 | - | - | TGTGCCAGCAGTGTGGGCAATGAGCAGTTCTTC | CASSVGNEQFF